The entry that follows covers one T cell receptor (beta chain) sequence. RNA amounts of roughly 0.5 to 1 ug underwent reverse transcription with random hexamers. It was immunoSEQ multiplex PCR that amplified TCR beta CDR3 across 54 Vbeta and 13 Jbeta. TCRdb recomputed calls from the immunoSEQ multiplex PCR reads with MiXCR, one row per CDR3 protein. The sample lists 92,000 or so distinct CDR3 sequences; 95% to 96% were seen once. The germline V gene has CDR1 SGHAT and CDR2 FQNNGV. The ends were cut back, 7 bases at V and 5 bases at J, with 17 bases in the middle. The CDR3 consists of 14 residues. The data were obtained in a study of CD8 T cells in Susac syndrome.

The source is a human donor with Susac syndrome. The rearrangement links TRBV11-2 to TRBJ2-5; D is unresolved. Sequences were obtained from CD8+ T cells from PBMCs. The CDR3 loop reads CASTLVGASETQYF. CDR3 bases: TGTGCCAGCACCCTTGTTGGCGCCAGCGAGACCCAGTACTTC.